Here is one T cell receptor (beta chain) with its context. Its antigen is unidentified. CDR3 length: 15 amino acids. The trim removed 7 bases at V and 5 bases at J, leaving 8 bases unmatched. The V gene's germline CDR1 is MDHEN and CDR2 SYDVKM. The data originate from a study of CD8 T cell repertoires and HIV-1 epitope variants. Study-wide background: Enriched T cells were co-cultured with equal numbers of autologous T cell-negative antigen-presenting cells. A 10-day culture received IL-2, IL-7 and IL-15 on days 3 and 7. Whole-study findings and limits: Only beta chains were identified, marking proliferation to antigen, not function.

Survey-depth immunoSEQ sequencing covered TCR beta CDR3 regions. Clones were sequenced by immunoSEQ multiplex PCR, and TCRdb holds only the in-frame ones, with some missing. The data show more than 85,000 clones, 60% to 80% seen once. The receptor comes from a male donor with HIV. The sequenced sample consisted of uncultured baseline CD8+ T cells from peripheral blood mononuclear cells (PBMCs). The V and J genes are TRBV28 and TRBJ2-1, with TRBD2 matching over 10 bases. CDR3 sequence: CASMPGLASHNEQFF. The CDR3 DNA is TGTGCCAGCATGCCGGGACTAGCGTCCCACAATGAGCAGTTCTTC.